The 16 T cell receptor beta chains given below trace back to one sample, sequenced in a study of T cell responses to AZD1222 COVID-19 vaccine. TCRdb keeps only in-frame clones here, not all; method: immunoSEQ multiplex PCR. Altogether 85,000 to 130,000 clones are present, around 91% being singletons, with the ten largest covering under 20%. The source was peripheral blood, collected on day 0 of AZD1222 vaccination. These receptor sequences come from an adult in good health.

This clone has only one observation. V usage is TRBV19 and J usage is TRBJ2-1; 16 positions match TRBD2. CDR1 and CDR2 from the germline V gene are LNHDA and SQIVND (reference sequence). This CDR3 is 17 amino acids long. V shed 5 bases, J shed 6 bases, and the junction held 7 bases outside the gene matches. CDR3 residues: CASSFGTSGGAVNEQFF. DNA of the CDR3: TGTGCCAGTAGTTTCGGGACTAGCGGGGGGGCCGTCAATGAGCAGTTCTTC.

This sequence joins TRBV25-1 and TRBJ1-3; 7 bases are shared with TRBD1. Germline V CDR1 and CDR2: MGHDK, SYGVNS. CDR3 length equals 14 residues. Trimming at V came to 6 bases and at J to 4 bases, leaving 6 bases not matched to a gene. The CDR3 bases are TGTGCCAGCAGCTCCTTGGGACAGGGAAACACCATATATTTT. Protein product: CASSSLGQGNTIYF.

The chain uses TRBV19 and TRBJ2-7, with 8 bases aligning to TRBD1. In germline, CDR1 is LNHDA, CDR2 SQIVND (reference sequence). Trimming took 3 bases from V and 5 from J; bases not matched to a gene: 9. The CDR3 sequence is 15 residues long. CDR3: CASSISDRDRHEQYF. The CDR3 nucleotides read TGTGCCAGTAGTATTTCGGACAGGGATAGACACGAGCAGTACTTC.

In nucleotides, the CDR3 is TGTGCCAGCAGTGACCCCGGGGTGGCAAGTGAAGCTTTCTTT. Translation: CASSDPGVASEAFF. The V call is TRBV25-1, the J call TRBJ1-1; no firm D call. CDR1 is MGHDK, CDR2 SYGVNS, per germline. The CDR3 has 14 residues. V lost 3 bases and J 7 bases, leaving 15 bases between the germline ends. Filled out from reference TRBV25-1 and TRBJ1-1, the complete variable domain reads EADIYQTPRYLVIGTGKKITLECSQTMGHDKMYWYQQDPGMELHLIHYSYGVNSTEKGDLSSESTVSRIRTEHFPLTLESARPSHTSQYLCASSDPGVASEAFFGQGTRLTVV.

The chain carries TRBV21-1 and TRBJ2-7. TRBV21-1 is assigned pseudogene status. This CDR3 has 15 residues. CDR3 protein: CASSKGGKVPYEQYF. CDR3 DNA sequence: TGTGCCAGCAGCAAAGGGGGGAAGGTTCCCTACGAGCAGTACTTC.

The V call is TRBV6-2 or TRBV6-3, the J call TRBJ1-2; a possible D gene is TRBD1 (5 bases). V was trimmed by 4 bases and J by 5 bases, leaving 11 bases between them. The length of the CDR3 is 13 residues. Germline lookup yields CDR1 MNHEY and CDR2 SVGEGT. CDR3 loop: CASSLDSGYGYTF. CDR3 coding DNA: TGTGCCAGCAGTTTAGACAGTGGATATGGCTACACCTTC.

V and J are TRBV3-1 (or the pseudogene TRBV3-2) and TRBJ1-5; maybe TRBD1 (6 bases). V was shortened by 1 base and J by 0 bases, with 10 bases between the two germline ends. From germline, CDR1 is LGHDT and CDR2 YNNKEL (reference sequence). This CDR3 comprises 16 residues. CDR3 region: CASSQGGAGSNQPQHF. CDR3 coding DNA: TGTGCCAGCAGCCAAGGGGGGGCTGGTAGCAATCAGCCCCAGCATTTT.

A single count supports this clone. The rearrangement links TRBV11-3 to TRBJ2-3; 8 nucleotides line up with TRBD1. Unmatched junction bases numbered 4, after V lost 1 base and J lost 4 bases. Germline CDR1 reads SGHNT; CDR2 reads YENEEA. This CDR3 has 15 residues. CDR3 in DNA: TGTGCCAGCAGCTTAGGGACAGGGTATGCAGATACGCAGTATTTT. Translating gives CASSLGTGYADTQYF. The whole variable domain, remainder taken from reference TRBV11-3 and TRBJ2-3, is EAGVVQSPRYKIIEKKQPVAFWCNPISGHNTLYWYLQNLGQGPELLIRYENEEAVDDSQLPKDRFSAERLKGVDSTLKIQPAELGDSAVYLCASSLGTGYADTQYFGPGTRLTVL.

The CDR3 region is CASSYRTSGVAYEQYF. Here the CDR3 DNA reads TGTGCCAGCAGCTACCGGACTAGCGGGGTCGCCTACGAGCAGTACTTC. The chain has TRBV11-2 and TRBJ2-7; 12 bases agree with TRBD2. The CDR3 runs 16 residues. V lost 4 bases, J lost 2 bases, and 6 bases stayed unmatched. CDR1 is SGHAT, CDR2 FQNNGV, per germline. Based on the CDR3 plus reference TRBV11-2 and TRBJ2-7, the full variable domain is EAGVAQSPRYKIIEKRQSVAFWCNPISGHATLYWYQQILGQGPKLLIQFQNNGVVDDSQLPKDRFSAERLKGVDSTLKIQPAKLEDSAVYLCASSYRTSGVAYEQYFGPGTRLTVT.

The V call is TRBV3-1 (or the pseudogene TRBV3-2), the J call TRBJ2-1, with D possibly matching TRBD1 (5 bases). The V gene's germline CDR1 is LGHDT and CDR2 YNNKEL (reference sequence). The CDR3 is 16 amino acids. V was shortened by 0 bases and J by 1 base, with 10 bases between the two germline ends. The CDR3 nucleotides read TGTGCCAGCAGCCAAGATAAAGGGGTATCCTACAATGAGCAGTTCTTC. It encodes CASSQDKGVSYNEQFF.

This clone was seen only once. The gene calls are TRBV19 and TRBJ1-5, with 7 bases lining up with TRBD1. With 3 bases clipped from V and 5 bases from J, the junction kept 13 bases outside the gene matches. The CDR3 totals 17 residues. The germline gives CDR1 LNHDA, CDR2 SQIVND (reference sequence). CDR3 in amino acids: CASSISGRGIADQPQHF. CDR3 coding DNA: TGTGCCAGTAGTATCTCTGGCAGGGGGATAGCGGATCAGCCCCAGCATTTT.

The genes are TRBV27 and TRBJ2-6, with no clear D. There are 15 residues in the CDR3. Germline CDR1 and CDR2: MNHEY and SMNVEV (reference sequence). Trimming stripped 0 bases from V and 2 bases from J, with 5 bases between. The CDR3 nucleotides are TGTGCCAGCAGTTTATCATCTCCTGGGGCCAACGTCCTGACTTTC. As protein: CASSLSSPGANVLTF.

This clone was counted between two and nine times. The chain combines TRBV3-1 (or the pseudogene TRBV3-2) with TRBJ1-1, with a tentative D call TRBD1 (6 bases). V shed 0 bases and J shed 5 bases, with 13 bases lying between them. The CDR3 covers 15 residues. Germline V gives CDR1 LGHDT, CDR2 YNNKEL (reference sequence). DNA of the CDR3: TGTGCCAGCAGCCAAGAAGGGGGGGTGAGGACTGAAGCTTTCTTT. Translating it yields CASSQEGGVRTEAFF.

The chain has TRBV5-1 and TRBJ2-1; no clear D. Germline lookup yields CDR1 SGHRS and CDR2 YFSETQ. Between the trimmed V and J ends, which lost 4 bases and 2 bases, there was a span of 7 bases. The CDR3 runs 13 residues. CDR3 in DNA: TGCGCCAGCAGCGTTGGAACCTACAATGAGCAGTTCTTC. Protein product: CASSVGTYNEQFF. Supplemented by reference TRBV5-1 and TRBJ2-1, the full variable domain reads KAGVTQTPRYLIKTRGQQVTLSCSPISGHRSVSWYQQTPGQGLQFLFEYFSETQRNKGNFPGRFSGRQFSNSRSEMNVSTLELGDSALYLCASSVGTYNEQFFGPGTRLTVL.

The gene calls are TRBV7-8 and TRBJ1-3; TRBD1 is a possible D gene (5 bases). Deletions cut 0 bases from V and 3 bases from J, with 18 bases between. Germline assignment: CDR1 SGHVS and CDR2 FQNEAQ. The CDR3 runs 18 residues. The CDR3, as DNA: TGTGCCAGCAGCTTAGCGCTCCGGGGGGGTCTAAGTGGAAACACCATATATTTT. Translating gives CASSLALRGGLSGNTIYF.

The chain recombines TRBV7-2 with TRBJ1-5; D call uncertain. Trimming pared 1 base from V and 0 bases from J, leaving 13 bases between. The CDR3 is made up of 17 amino acids. The germline V gene has CDR1 SGHTA and CDR2 FQGNSA. For the CDR3, the DNA is TGTGCCAGCAGCTTAGGGGCAGGCGTAAATAGCAATCAGCCCCAGCATTTT. Translating it yields CASSLGAGVNSNQPQHF. The full variable domain, rest sourced from reference TRBV7-2 and TRBJ1-5, is GAGVSQSPSNKVTEKGKDVELRCDPISGHTALYWYRQSLGQGLEFLIYFQGNSAPDKSGLPSDRFSAERTGGSVSTLTIQRTQQEDSAVYLCASSLGAGVNSNQPQHFGDGTRLSIL.